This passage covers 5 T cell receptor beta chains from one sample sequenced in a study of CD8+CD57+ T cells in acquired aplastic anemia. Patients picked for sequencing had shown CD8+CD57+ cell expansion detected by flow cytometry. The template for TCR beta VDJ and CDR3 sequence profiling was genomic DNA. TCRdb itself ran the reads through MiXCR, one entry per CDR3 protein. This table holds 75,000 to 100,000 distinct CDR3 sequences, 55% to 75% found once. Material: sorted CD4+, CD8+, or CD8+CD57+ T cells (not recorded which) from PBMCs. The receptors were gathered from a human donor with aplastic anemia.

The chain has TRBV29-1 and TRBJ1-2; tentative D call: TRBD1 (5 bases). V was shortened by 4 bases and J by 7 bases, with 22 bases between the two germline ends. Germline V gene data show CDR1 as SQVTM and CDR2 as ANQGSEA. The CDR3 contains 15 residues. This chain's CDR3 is CSVVTGPTPTSGYTF. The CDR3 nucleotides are TGCAGCGTTGTGACGGGACCGACCCCGACCAGTGGCTACACCTTC.

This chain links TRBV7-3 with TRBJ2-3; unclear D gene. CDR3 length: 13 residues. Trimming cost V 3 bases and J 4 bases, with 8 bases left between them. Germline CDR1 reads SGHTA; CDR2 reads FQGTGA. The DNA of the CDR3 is TGTGCCAGCAGCTTTACCTTTGCAGATACGCAGTATTTT. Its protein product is CASSFTFADTQYF.

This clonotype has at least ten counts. CDR3 loop: CASSLVRTVPNEQYF. CDR3 sequence (DNA): TGTGCCAGCAGTTTAGTGAGGACAGTACCTAACGAGCAGTACTTC. The gene calls are TRBV27 and TRBJ2-7; possibly TRBD1 for D (6 bases). V lost 2 bases, J lost 5 bases, and 16 bases lay in between. CDR1 is MNHEY and CDR2 is SMNVEV in the germline V gene (reference sequence). The length of the CDR3 is 15 residues.

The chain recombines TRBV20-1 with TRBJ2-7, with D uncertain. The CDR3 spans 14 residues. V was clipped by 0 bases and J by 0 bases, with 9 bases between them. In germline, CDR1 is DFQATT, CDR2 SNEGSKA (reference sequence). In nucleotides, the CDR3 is TGCAGTGCTAGAGAGGGTAGTTCCTCCTACGAGCAGTACTTC. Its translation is CSAREGSSSYEQYF.

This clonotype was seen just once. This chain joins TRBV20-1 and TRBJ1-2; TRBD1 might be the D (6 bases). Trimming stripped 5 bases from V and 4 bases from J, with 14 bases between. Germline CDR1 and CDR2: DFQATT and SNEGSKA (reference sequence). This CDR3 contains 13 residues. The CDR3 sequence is CSALRTGTYGYTF. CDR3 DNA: TGCAGTGCTCTTCGTACAGGGACCTATGGCTACACCTTC.